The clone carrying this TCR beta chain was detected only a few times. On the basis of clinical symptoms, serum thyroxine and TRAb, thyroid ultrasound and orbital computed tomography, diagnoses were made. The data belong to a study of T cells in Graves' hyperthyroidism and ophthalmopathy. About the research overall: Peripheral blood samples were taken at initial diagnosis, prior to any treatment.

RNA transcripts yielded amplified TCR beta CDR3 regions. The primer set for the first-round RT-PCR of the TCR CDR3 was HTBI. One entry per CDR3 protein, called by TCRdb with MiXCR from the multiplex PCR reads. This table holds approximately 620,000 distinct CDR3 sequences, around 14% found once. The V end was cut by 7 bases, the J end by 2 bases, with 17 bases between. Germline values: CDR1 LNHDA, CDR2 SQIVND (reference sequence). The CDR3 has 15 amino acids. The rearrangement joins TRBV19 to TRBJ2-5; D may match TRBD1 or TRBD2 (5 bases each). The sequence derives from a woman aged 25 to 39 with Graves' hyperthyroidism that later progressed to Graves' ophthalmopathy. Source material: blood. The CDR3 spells CASKGSERLQETQYF. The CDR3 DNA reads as TGTGCCAGTAAGGGGTCGGAGCGGCTACAAGAGACCCAGTACTTC.